The 30 T cell receptor beta chains in this list originate from one sample, sequenced in a study of identical twins. Via MiXCR, TCRdb re-called the 5' RACE reads, giving one row per CDR3 protein. The table records approximately 190,000 distinct CDR3 sequences, about 16% of them present only once. This sample also belongs to another study, concerning T cells expressing NK-cell markers.

Input material: CD8+ T cells sorted from blood. Receptor source: a woman between 18 and 29 years old in good health.

This chain uses TRBV5-5 with TRBJ2-7; a possible D gene is TRBD1 (5 bases). CDR3 length equals 15 residues. Germline CDR1 reads SGHKS; CDR2 reads YYEKEE (reference sequence). V was shortened by 0 bases and J by 0 bases, with 10 bases between the two germline ends. The CDR3 DNA reads TGTGCCAGCAGCTTGGCAGACAGTACCTCCTACGAGCAGTACTTC. It encodes CASSLADSTSYEQYF.

The gene calls are TRBV18 and TRBJ2-7; D is unresolved. Germline assignment: CDR1 KGHSH and CDR2 LQKENI. Trimming cost V 4 bases and J 6 bases, with 16 bases left between them. CDR3 length equals 14 residues. The CDR3: CASSLRAIPREQYF. In DNA, the CDR3 is TGTGCCAGCTCACTACGGGCGATTCCCCGCGAGCAGTACTTC.

The chain combines TRBV27 with TRBJ2-3; 9 bases are shared with TRBD1. Germline V gene lookup returns CDR1 MNHEY and CDR2 SMNVEV (reference sequence). The junction had 7 bases not matched to a gene; V was cut back by 6 bases and J by 6 bases. The CDR3 is 14 residues long. The DNA for the CDR3 is TGTGCCAGCAGCCTGGGACAGGGTTGGGATACGCAGTATTTT. It specifies CASSLGQGWDTQYF.

The V gene is TRBV11-2, the J gene TRBJ1-1; no firm D call. The CDR3 has 12 residues. V lost 5 bases to trimming and J lost 5 bases, with 9 bases between them. The germline V gene has CDR1 SGHAT and CDR2 FQNNGV. CDR3 coding DNA: TGTGCCAGCAGCATGGGGATGACTGAAGCTTTCTTT. This translates into CASSMGMTEAFF.

This clonotype was seen only a few times. The chain combines TRBV6-4 with TRBJ2-1, with TRBD2 matching over 10 bases. Germline CDR1 is MRHNA and CDR2 is SNTAGT. Trimming at V came to 3 bases and at J to 9 bases, leaving 5 bases not matched to a gene. The CDR3 is 14 residues long. CDR3 in amino acids: CASSDASGSGEQFF. The CDR3 nucleotides read TGTGCCAGCAGTGATGCTAGCGGGAGCGGTGAGCAGTTCTTC.

This clonotype was recorded a few times. The chain carries TRBV12-3 or TRBV12-4 and TRBJ2-5; 10 nucleotides line up with TRBD1. The ends lost 7 bases at V and 6 bases at J; junction bases unmatched: 11. The CDR3 runs 15 residues. The DNA of the CDR3 is TGTGCCAGCATTGGACAGGGGGGGAATAGTCAGACCCAGTACTTC. Its translation is CASIGQGGNSQTQYF.

J is TRBJ2-7 and V is TRBV9; 8 nucleotides align to TRBD1. Germline CDR1 SGDLS, CDR2 YYNGEE. The CDR3 is made up of 15 amino acids. J was trimmed by 4 bases and V by 3 bases; bases with no gene match: 9. The CDR3 is CASSGRQGASYEQYF. CDR3 in DNA: TGTGCCAGCAGCGGGAGGCAGGGGGCAAGTTACGAGCAGTACTTC.

This clonotype was seen a handful of times. The chain carries TRBV2 and TRBJ2-7, with D hard to call. V was clipped by 6 bases and J by 5 bases, with 17 bases between them. This CDR3 spans 14 amino acids. The germline gives CDR1 SNHLY, CDR2 FYNNEI. The CDR3 is CASRASLGLHEQYF. CDR3 bases: TGTGCCAGCAGGGCCAGTCTAGGTCTACACGAGCAGTACTTC. Based on the CDR3 plus reference TRBV2 and TRBJ2-7, the full variable domain is EPEVTQTPSHQVTQMGQEVILRCVPISNHLYFYWYRQILGQKVEFLVSFYNNEISEKSEIFDDQFSVERPDGSNFTLKIRSTKLEDSAMYFCASRASLGLHEQYFGPGTRLTVT.

Comments on this clonotype: Its ends do not fully match the called genes, so a read error is possible. The chain employs TRBV6-5 and TRBJ2-4; TRBD1 might be the D (5 bases). The CDR3 covers 11 residues. CDR1 and CDR2 from the germline V gene are MNHEY and SVGAGI. The CDR3: CASTSQGLGHF. DNA of the CDR3: TGTGCCAGTACCTCTCAGGGTCTCGGACACTTC.

The V call is TRBV15, the J call TRBJ2-1; D may be TRBD1 or TRBD2 (5 bases each). The V end was cut by 1 base, the J end by 8 bases, with 15 bases between. The length of the CDR3 is 15 residues. Germline V gene data show CDR1 as LNHNV and CDR2 as YYDKDF (reference sequence). The CDR3 sequence: CATSRVGGFNDEQFF. The DNA for the CDR3 is TGTGCCACCAGCAGAGTTGGGGGTTTTAACGATGAGCAGTTCTTC.

The table lists this clonotype with a few counts. The V and J genes are TRBV7-2 and TRBJ2-7; TRBD2 aligns across 11 bases. The V segment lost 5 bases and the J segment 4 bases; nucleotides outside the gene matches: 10. This CDR3 comprises 16 residues. CDR1 SGHTA and CDR2 FQGNSA come from the germline V gene. The CDR3 region has the DNA TGTGCCAGCAGCCCTACCCCAGGGACTAGCGGTTACGAGCAGTACTTC. Translated: CASSPTPGTSGYEQYF.

The rearrangement joins TRBV7-3 to TRBJ2-1, with D possibly being TRBD1 or TRBD2 (5 bases each). Germline-derived CDR1 and CDR2 are SGHTA and FQGTGA. V gave up 1 base and J gave up 2 bases, with 9 bases separating them. This CDR3 has 15 amino acids. As DNA, the CDR3 is TGTGCCAGCAGCTTAATCGGGGCCGCCTACAATGAGCAGTTCTTC. Protein sequence: CASSLIGAAYNEQFF.

The rearrangement joins TRBV20-1 to TRBJ2-3; D uncertain. The CDR3 runs 18 residues. Germline CDR1 reads DFQATT; CDR2 reads SNEGSKA (reference sequence). V was trimmed by 0 bases and J by 1 base, leaving 20 bases between them. The CDR3 sequence: CSARDGALSRVGTDTQYF. The DNA of the CDR3 is TGCAGTGCTAGAGATGGCGCGCTTTCCCGGGTAGGCACAGATACGCAGTATTTT.

J is TRBJ2-2 and V is TRBV11-2, with 7 bases that match TRBD2. This CDR3 comprises 13 residues. Trimming removed 5 bases from V and 6 bases from J; junction bases left unmatched: 3. Germline lookup yields CDR1 SGHAT and CDR2 FQNNGV. Here the CDR3 DNA reads TGTGCCAGCAGCCCTCTAGCGGCCGGGGAGCTGTTTTTT. This gives the protein CASSPLAAGELFF.

This chain links TRBV25-1 with TRBJ2-3, with TRBD2 matching over 13 bases. The CDR3 runs to 18 residues. V trimming: 2 bases; J trimming: 6 bases; junction bases outside the gene matches: 11. Per germline, CDR1 MGHDK and CDR2 SYGVNS. CDR3 loop: CASSEPPGLAGSSDTQYF. In DNA form, the CDR3 reads TGTGCCAGCAGTGAACCACCGGGACTAGCGGGGTCCTCGGATACGCAGTATTTT.

This clonotype appeared a few times. CDR3: CSAEGLEGYEQFF. The CDR3 DNA reads as TGCAGTGCCGAAGGACTGGAGGGGTATGAGCAGTTCTTC. This chain connects TRBV20-1 to TRBJ2-1, with D possibly matching TRBD2 (6 bases). V dropped 6 bases and J dropped 8 bases, with 17 bases sitting between them. The CDR3 contains 13 residues. Per the germline V gene, CDR1 is DFQATT and CDR2 is SNEGSKA (reference sequence).

In its sample, this clonotype was seen a few times. The chain carries TRBV18 and TRBJ2-7, with 10 bases identical to TRBD1. J was trimmed by 6 bases and V by 3 bases; bases with no gene match: 8. The CDR3 sequence is 15 residues long. The germline V gene encodes CDR1 KGHSH and CDR2 LQKENI. The CDR3 is CASSPWGQGIPEQYF. The CDR3 DNA reads as TGTGCCAGCTCACCGTGGGGACAGGGGATTCCCGAGCAGTACTTC.

This clonotype was observed many times. The chain joins TRBV7-9 to TRBJ2-7; possible D gene TRBD1, 6 bases. V lost 5 bases, J lost 6 bases, and 8 bases lay in between. Germline V gene data show CDR1 as SEHNR and CDR2 as FQNEAQ (reference sequence). The CDR3 totals 11 residues. CDR3 coding DNA: TGTGCCAGCAGCACAGGGAGCGAGCAGTACTTC. Protein sequence: CASSTGSEQYF.

This chain links TRBV9 with TRBJ2-7, with 12 nucleotides matching TRBD2. Losses at the gene ends were 4 bases for V and 2 bases for J; bases not matched to a gene: 16. Germline lookup yields CDR1 SGDLS and CDR2 YYNGEE. The CDR3 loop spans 19 amino acids. The CDR3 sequence is CASSPLVRLAGVETYEQYF. The CDR3 DNA reads TGTGCCAGCAGCCCGCTAGTTAGACTAGCGGGAGTAGAAACCTACGAGCAGTACTTC.

In its sample, this clonotype was seen a few times. This chain joins TRBV29-1 and TRBJ1-2; D is ambiguous. Germline V gene sequence: CDR1 SQVTM, CDR2 ANQGSEA. V gave up 7 bases and J gave up 7 bases, with 13 bases separating them. CDR3 length: 11 amino acids. CDR3 in DNA: TGCAGCGCTCCCGACCGCACTGGCTACACCTTC. Translating gives CSAPDRTGYTF. The whole variable domain, remainder taken from reference TRBV29-1 and TRBJ1-2, is SAVISQKPSRDICQRGTSLTIQCQVDSQVTMMFWYRQQPGQSLTLIATANQGSEATYESGFVIDKFPISRPNLTFSTLTVSNMSPEDSSIYLCSAPDRTGYTFGSGTRLTVV.

Many counts were recorded for this clonotype. V and J are TRBV25-1 and TRBJ2-7; tentative D call: TRBD2 (6 bases). CDR1 MGHDK and CDR2 SYGVNS come from the germline V gene. Trimming removed 7 bases at V and 6 bases at J, with 22 bases between. The CDR3 loop spans 15 amino acids. The CDR3 region has the DNA TGTGCCAGCAAGGGTCCGGAGGAGGGCTTCGGCGAGCAGTACTTC. The encoded protein is CASKGPEEGFGEQYF.

At least ten counts were recorded for this clonotype. The J gene is TRBJ2-1, the V gene TRBV5-1; D is perhaps TRBD2 (6 bases). The V and J ends lost 0 bases and 6 bases respectively, with 10 bases between them. This CDR3 comprises 14 residues. Germline CDR1 is SGHRS and CDR2 is YFSETQ. CDR3 coding DNA: TGCGCCAGCAGCTTGGGGGGAGGACGCAATGAGCAGTTCTTC. Amino acids: CASSLGGGRNEQFF.

The V call is TRBV19, the J call TRBJ2-1, with 10 bases matching TRBD2. In germline, CDR1 is LNHDA, CDR2 SQIVND (reference sequence). There are 17 residues in the CDR3. Trimming removed 0 bases from V and 2 bases from J; junction bases left unmatched: 4. CDR3 region: CASSIDPSGSPYNEQFF. Written as DNA, the CDR3 is TGTGCCAGTAGTATAGATCCTAGCGGGAGCCCCTACAATGAGCAGTTCTTC.

This clonotype was seen repeatedly, ten times or more. The chain couples TRBV15 to TRBJ2-7; D unclear. The V gene's germline CDR1 is LNHNV and CDR2 YYDKDF (reference sequence). The V end was cut by 0 bases, the J end by 3 bases, with 12 bases between. The CDR3 covers 15 residues. The CDR3 DNA follows: TGTGCCACCAGCAGAGAATTGGACGGCAACTACGAGCAGTACTTC. This codes for CATSRELDGNYEQYF.

This clonotype was seen a single time. The V and J genes are TRBV18 and TRBJ2-6; D perhaps matches TRBD1 (5 bases). Trimming shortened V by 2 bases and J by 4 bases, and 15 bases separated the two germline ends. This CDR3 comprises 17 residues. Germline assignment: CDR1 KGHSH and CDR2 LQKENI. The CDR3, as DNA: TGTGCCAGCTCACCAATACAGGAGTCTCGGGGGGCCAACGTCCTGACTTTC. This sequence encodes CASSPIQESRGANVLTF.

The chain joins TRBV6-5 to TRBJ1-1, with 7 bases fitting TRBD1. This CDR3 region has 15 residues. Germline V gene lookup returns CDR1 MNHEY and CDR2 SVGAGI. V shed 2 bases, J shed 7 bases, and the junction held 10 bases outside the gene matches. The chain's CDR3 is CASSYGGTGADEAFF. The CDR3 coding sequence is TGTGCCAGCAGTTACGGGGGCACAGGGGCCGATGAAGCTTTCTTT.

The V call is TRBV18, the J call TRBJ2-7; 11 nucleotides align to TRBD1. CDR3 length: 14 amino acids. Germline V gives CDR1 KGHSH, CDR2 LQKENI. Trimming removed 4 bases from V and 7 bases from J; junction bases left unmatched: 6. CDR3 loop: CASSHGQGAGEQYF. CDR3 nucleotides: TGTGCCAGCTCACACGGACAGGGGGCCGGGGAGCAGTACTTC.

Turning to this clonotype: Relative to the germline gene, one junction end is altered; a read error may explain this. This chain connects TRBV2 to TRBJ2-2; D call uncertain. CDR3 length: 10 amino acids. Germline assignment: CDR1 SNHLY and CDR2 FYNNEI. The CDR3, as DNA: TGTGCGAGCATGGCCGGGGAGCTGTTTTTT. Protein sequence: CASMAGELFF.

Concerning this clonotype itself: A read error may account for a junction end that differs from germline. The chain uses TRBV7-9 and TRBJ1-1; D not resolved. The CDR3 sequence is 11 residues long. Germline values: CDR1 SEHNR, CDR2 FQNEAQ (reference sequence). The CDR3 bases are TGTGCCAGCAGGATGAACGCTGAAGCTTTCTTT. It encodes CASRMNAEAFF.

This clonotype was counted many times. The gene calls are TRBV20-1 and TRBJ2-1; D remains ambiguous. CDR3 length: 14 amino acids. Deletions cut 2 bases from V and 6 bases from J, with 14 bases between. From germline, CDR1 is DFQATT and CDR2 SNEGSKA (reference sequence). The CDR3 DNA sequence: TGCAGTGCTAGACCCGGAACAGACCCCAATGAGCAGTTCTTC. It specifies CSARPGTDPNEQFF.